This T cell receptor beta chain appears in the sequencing data of a study of blood T cell repertoires in COVID-19. Generated by immunoSEQ multiplex PCR, the TCRdb table keeps only in-frame clones and is missing some. Seen here are over 400,000 clones, more than 80% observed once, and the top ten hold roughly 1.4%. The CDR3 covers 14 residues. The V gene's germline CDR1 is SEHNR and CDR2 FQNEAQ (reference sequence). V lost 4 bases and J 0 bases, leaving 9 bases between the germline ends. V usage is TRBV7-9 and J usage is TRBJ2-5, with a tentative D call TRBD2 (5 bases). This receptor was obtained from a woman aged 25 to 39 with active or convalescent COVID-19. Sequencing was carried out using peripheral blood. CDR3 sequence: CASSWMGDQETQYF. The DNA of the CDR3 is TGTGCCAGCAGCTGGATGGGAGACCAAGAGACCCAGTACTTC. The complete variable domain, with remaining parts taken from reference TRBV7-9 and TRBJ2-5, reads DTGVSQNPRHKITKRGQNVTFRCDPISEHNRLYWYRQTLGQGPEFLTYFQNEAQLEKSRLLSDRFSAERPKGSFSTLEIQRTEQGDSAMYLCASSWMGDQETQYFGPGTRLLVL.